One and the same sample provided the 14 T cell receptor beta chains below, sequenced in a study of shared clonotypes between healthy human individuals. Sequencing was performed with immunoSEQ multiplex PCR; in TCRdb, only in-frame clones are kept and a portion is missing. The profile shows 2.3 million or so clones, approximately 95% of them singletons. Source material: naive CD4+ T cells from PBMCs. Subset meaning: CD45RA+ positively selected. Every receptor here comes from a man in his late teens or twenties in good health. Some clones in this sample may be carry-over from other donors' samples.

CDR3 nucleotides: TGTGCCAGCAGTCAAGGGGGCTCCGACGTCTACGAGCAGTACTTC. Translation gives CASSQGGSDVYEQYF. This sequence joins TRBV28 and TRBJ2-7; TRBD1 aligns across 7 bases. Trimming removed 5 bases from V and 3 bases from J; junction bases left unmatched: 10. This CDR3 has 15 residues. Germline V CDR1 and CDR2: MDHEN, SYDVKM. Full variable domain (missing parts from reference TRBV28 and TRBJ2-7): DVKVTQSSRYLVKRTGEKVFLECVQDMDHENMFWYRQDPGLGLRLIYFSYDVKMKEKGDIPEGYSVSREKKERFSLILESASTNQTSMYLCASSQGGSDVYEQYFGPGTRLTVT.

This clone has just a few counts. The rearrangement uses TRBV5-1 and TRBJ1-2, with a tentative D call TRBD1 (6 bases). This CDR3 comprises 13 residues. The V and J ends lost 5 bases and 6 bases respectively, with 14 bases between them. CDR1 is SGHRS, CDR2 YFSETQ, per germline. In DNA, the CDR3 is TGCGCCAGCAGGGCTGACAGGTGGGATGGCTACACCTTC. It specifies CASRADRWDGYTF. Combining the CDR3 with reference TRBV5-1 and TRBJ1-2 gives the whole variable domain KAGVTQTPRYLIKTRGQQVTLSCSPISGHRSVSWYQQTPGQGLQFLFEYFSETQRNKGNFPGRFSGRQFSNSRSEMNVSTLELGDSALYLCASRADRWDGYTFGSGTRLTVV.

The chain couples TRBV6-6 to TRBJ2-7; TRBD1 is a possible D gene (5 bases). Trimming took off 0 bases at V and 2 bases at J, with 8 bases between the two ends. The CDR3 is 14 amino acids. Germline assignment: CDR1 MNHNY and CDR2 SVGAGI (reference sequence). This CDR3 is CASSYSTGPYEQYF. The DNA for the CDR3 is TGTGCCAGCAGTTACTCTACAGGCCCCTACGAGCAGTACTTC.

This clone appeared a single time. The CDR3 here is CASSYGQGVFF. The CDR3 DNA sequence: TGTGCCAGCAGTTACGGACAGGGGGTGTTCTTC. V is TRBV6-6 and J is TRBJ2-1; TRBD1 agrees at 10 bases. V gave up 2 bases and J gave up 15 bases; unmatched junction bases: 1. This CDR3 spans 11 amino acids. The germline V gene has CDR1 MNHNY and CDR2 SVGAGI (reference sequence).

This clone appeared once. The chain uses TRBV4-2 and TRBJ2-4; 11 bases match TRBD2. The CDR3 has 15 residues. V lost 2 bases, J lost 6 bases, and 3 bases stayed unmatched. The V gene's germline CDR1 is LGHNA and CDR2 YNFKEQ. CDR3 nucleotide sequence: TGTGCCAGCAGCCAATGGGGGACTAGCGGAAACATTCAGTACTTC. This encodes CASSQWGTSGNIQYF.

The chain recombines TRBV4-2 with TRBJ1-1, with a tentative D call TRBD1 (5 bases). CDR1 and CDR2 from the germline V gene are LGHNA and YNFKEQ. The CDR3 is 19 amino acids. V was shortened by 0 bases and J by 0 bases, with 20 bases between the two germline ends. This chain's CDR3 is CASSQDTPREKGMNTEAFF. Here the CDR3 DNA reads TGTGCCAGCAGCCAAGATACCCCCAGGGAAAAGGGGATGAACACTGAAGCTTTCTTT.

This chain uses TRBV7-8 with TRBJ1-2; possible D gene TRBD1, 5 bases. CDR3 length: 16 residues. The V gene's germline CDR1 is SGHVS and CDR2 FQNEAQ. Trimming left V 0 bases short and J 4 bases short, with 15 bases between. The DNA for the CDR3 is TGTGCCAGCAGCTTAGCGGCAGGGAGCAGTACCTATGGCTACACCTTC. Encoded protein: CASSLAAGSSTYGYTF.

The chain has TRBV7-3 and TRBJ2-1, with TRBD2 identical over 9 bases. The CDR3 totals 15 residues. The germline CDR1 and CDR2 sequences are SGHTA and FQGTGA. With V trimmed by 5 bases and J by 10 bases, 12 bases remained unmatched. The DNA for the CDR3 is TGTGCCAGCAGCCCCCGGGTAGCGGGAGTTTCCGAGCAGTTCTTC. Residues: CASSPRVAGVSEQFF.

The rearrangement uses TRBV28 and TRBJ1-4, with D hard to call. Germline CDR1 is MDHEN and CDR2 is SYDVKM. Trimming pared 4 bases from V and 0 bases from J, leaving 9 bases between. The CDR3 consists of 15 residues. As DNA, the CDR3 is TGTGCCAGCAGTTACTTCAGAGCAACTAATGAAAAACTGTTTTTT. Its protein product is CASSYFRATNEKLFF.

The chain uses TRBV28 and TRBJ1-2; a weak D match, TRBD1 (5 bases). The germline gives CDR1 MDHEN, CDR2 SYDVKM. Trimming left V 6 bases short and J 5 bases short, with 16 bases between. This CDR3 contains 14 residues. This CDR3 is CASSPGTSGYGYTF. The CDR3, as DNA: TGTGCCAGCAGCCCCGGGACGTCCGGGTATGGCTACACCTTC.

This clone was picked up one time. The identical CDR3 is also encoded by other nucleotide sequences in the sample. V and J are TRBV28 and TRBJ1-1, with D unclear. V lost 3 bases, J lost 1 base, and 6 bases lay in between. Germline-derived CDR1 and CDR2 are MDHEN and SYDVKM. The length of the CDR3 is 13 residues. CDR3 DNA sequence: TGTGCCAGCAGTTTGACGGCGAACACTGAAGCTTTCTTT. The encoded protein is CASSLTANTEAFF.

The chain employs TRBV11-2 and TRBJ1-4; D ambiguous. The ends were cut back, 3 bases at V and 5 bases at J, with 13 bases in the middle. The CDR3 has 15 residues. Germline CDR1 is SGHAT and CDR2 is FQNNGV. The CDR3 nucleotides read TGTGCCAGCAGCTTGTTCGGGAAGATGAATGAAAAACTGTTTTTT. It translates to CASSLFGKMNEKLFF. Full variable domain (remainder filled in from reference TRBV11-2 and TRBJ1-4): EAGVAQSPRYKIIEKRQSVAFWCNPISGHATLYWYQQILGQGPKLLIQFQNNGVVDDSQLPKDRFSAERLKGVDSTLKIQPAKLEDSAVYLCASSLFGKMNEKLFFGSGTQLSVL.

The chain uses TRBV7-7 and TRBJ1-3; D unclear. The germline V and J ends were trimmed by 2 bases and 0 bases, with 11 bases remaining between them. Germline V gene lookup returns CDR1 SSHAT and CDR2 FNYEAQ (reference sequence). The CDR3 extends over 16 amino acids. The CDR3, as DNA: TGTGCCAGCAGCTTAAGGATCAAGAACTCTGGAAACACCATATATTTT. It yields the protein CASSLRIKNSGNTIYF.

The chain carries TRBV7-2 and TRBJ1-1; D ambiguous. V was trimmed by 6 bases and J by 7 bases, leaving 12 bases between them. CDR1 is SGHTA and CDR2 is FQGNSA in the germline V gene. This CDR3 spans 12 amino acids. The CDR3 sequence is CASSDLQVEAFF. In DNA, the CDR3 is TGTGCCAGCAGTGACCTCCAGGTTGAAGCTTTCTTT.